At least ten counts were recorded for the clone carrying this T cell receptor (beta chain). The CDR3 has 12 residues. Trimming pared 1 base from V and 3 bases from J, leaving 7 bases between. Germline V gene data show CDR1 as DFQATT and CDR2 as SNEGSKA (reference sequence). TCRdb re-called the RT-PCR reads through MiXCR, storing one row per CDR3 protein. The profile shows about 700,000 distinct CDR3 sequences, approximately 15% of them singletons. The gene calls are TRBV20-1 and TRBJ2-7, with D unresolved. The sequenced sample was memory CD4+ T cells from blood. The TCR sequence derives from a female donor in good health, serving as a healthy control. The CDR3 DNA follows: TGCAGTGCTAGAGGTGTGGGCTACGAGCAGTACTTC. It encodes CSARGVGYEQYF.